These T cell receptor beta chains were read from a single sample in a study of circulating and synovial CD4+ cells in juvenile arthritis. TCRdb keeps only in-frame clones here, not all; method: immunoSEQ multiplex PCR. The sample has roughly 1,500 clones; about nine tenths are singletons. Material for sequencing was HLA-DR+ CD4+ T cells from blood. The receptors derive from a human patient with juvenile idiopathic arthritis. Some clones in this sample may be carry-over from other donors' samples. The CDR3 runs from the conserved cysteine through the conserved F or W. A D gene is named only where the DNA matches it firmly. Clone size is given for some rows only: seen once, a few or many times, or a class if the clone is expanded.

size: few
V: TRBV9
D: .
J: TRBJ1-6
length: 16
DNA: TGTGCCAGCAGCCCCAGGCCCACCCTCACGGATTCACCCCTCCACTTT
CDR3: CASSPRPTLTDSPLHF

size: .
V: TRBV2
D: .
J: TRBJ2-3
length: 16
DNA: TGTGCCAGCAGTGAATTCGGCGGGGGCGGCACAGATACGCAGTATTTT
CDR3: CASSEFGGGGTDTQYF

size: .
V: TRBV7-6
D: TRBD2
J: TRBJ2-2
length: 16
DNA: TGTGCCAGCAGCTTAGGTACTAGCGGGATCACCGGGGAGCTGTTTTTT
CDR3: CASSLGTSGITGELFF

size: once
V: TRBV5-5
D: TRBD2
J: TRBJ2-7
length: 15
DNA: TGTGCCAGCACCCCACCGGGACTAGCGTTCCGGGAGCAGTACTTC
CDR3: CASTPPGLAFREQYF

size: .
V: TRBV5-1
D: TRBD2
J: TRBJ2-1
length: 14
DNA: TGCGCCAGCGATAGCGGGGGCCCCTACAATGAGCAGTTCTTC
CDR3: CASDSGGPYNEQFF

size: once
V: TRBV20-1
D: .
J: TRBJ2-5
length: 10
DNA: TGCAGTGCCACGGGAGACACCCAGTACTTC
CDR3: CSATGDTQYF

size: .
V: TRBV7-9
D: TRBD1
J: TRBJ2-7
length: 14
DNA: TGTGCCAGCACCCGGGACAGGTTTTCCTACGAGCAGTACTTC
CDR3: CASTRDRFSYEQYF

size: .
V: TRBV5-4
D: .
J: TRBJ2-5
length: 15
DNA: TGTGCCAGCAGCCCGCCCGCGGGCGGGTTAGAGACCCAGTACTTC
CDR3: CASSPPAGGLETQYF

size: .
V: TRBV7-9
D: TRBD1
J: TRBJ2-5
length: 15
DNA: TGTGCCAGCAGCCAAGACAGGGGGACACGAGAGACCCAGTACTTC
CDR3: CASSQDRGTRETQYF

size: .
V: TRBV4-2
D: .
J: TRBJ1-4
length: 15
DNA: TGTGCCAGCAGCCAAGGCGGGGGGGATAATGAAAAACTGTTTTTT
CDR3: CASSQGGGDNEKLFF

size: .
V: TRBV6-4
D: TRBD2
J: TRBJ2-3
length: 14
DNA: TGTGCCAGCAGTGACTTAGCGGGAGGAGATACGCAGTATTTT
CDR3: CASSDLAGGDTQYF

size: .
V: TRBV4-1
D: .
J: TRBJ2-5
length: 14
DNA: TGCGCCAGCAGCCAAGAAAGCGTGTTGGAGACCCAGTACTTC
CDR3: CASSQESVLETQYF

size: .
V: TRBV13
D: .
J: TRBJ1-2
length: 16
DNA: TGTGCCAGCAGCCCCAGACGGCTCGGGGAAGTAGCTGGCTACACCTTC
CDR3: CASSPRRLGEVAGYTF

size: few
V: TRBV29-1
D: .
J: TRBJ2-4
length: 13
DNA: TGCAGCGTTGATCCAGGGGTTAAAAACATTCAGTACTTC
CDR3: CSVDPGVKNIQYF

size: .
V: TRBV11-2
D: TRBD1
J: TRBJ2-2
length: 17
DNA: TGTGCCAGCAGCTCCGGACAGGGGACCCCCGGGGCCGGGGAGCTGTTTTTT
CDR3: CASSSGQGTPGAGELFF

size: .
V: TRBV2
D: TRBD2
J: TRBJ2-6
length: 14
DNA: TGTGCCAGCATGCGGGGGGGAGGGGCCAACGTCCTGACTTTC
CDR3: CASMRGGGANVLTF

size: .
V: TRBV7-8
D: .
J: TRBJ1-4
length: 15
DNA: TGTGCCAGCAGCTTAGGGGGGGGACAATACGGAAAACTGTTTTTT
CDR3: CASSLGGGQYGKLFF

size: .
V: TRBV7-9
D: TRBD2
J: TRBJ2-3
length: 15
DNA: TGTGCCAGCAGCCACCTAGCGGGAGCAGCAGATACGCAGTATTTT
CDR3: CASSHLAGAADTQYF